This T cell receptor beta chain was captured by sequencing in a study of blood T cells in healthy people across ages. Findings and limits, study-wide: The unknown donor CMV status may have confounded expanded clonotype changes.

In regard to this clonotype: Its antigen is undetermined.

Sample-barcoded 5' priming and a J-beta primer mix drove a second PCR of roughly 6 to 12 cycles. With 12 random nucleotides, a template-switch adaptor tagged each individual cDNA molecule. Paired-end reads containing CDR3 totaled no fewer than 3 million for each sample. TCRdb used MiXCR to reprocess the 5' RACE reads, holding one entry per CDR3 protein. Here the sample spans under 800,000 distinct CDR3 sequences, roughly 20% being singletons. Input material: blood. The receptor was derived from a man between 65 and 85 years old in good health.

The CDR3 loop is CASSQKTGPGDTGELFF. The CDR3 DNA follows: TGCGCCAGCAGCCAGAAGACAGGACCGGGTGACACCGGGGAGCTGTTTTTT. The chain joins TRBV4-1 to TRBJ2-2, with a tentative D call TRBD1 (6 bases). The ends were cut back, 3 bases at V and 3 bases at J, with 17 bases in the middle. CDR3 length: 17 amino acids. Germline CDR1 and CDR2: MGHRA and YSYEKL.